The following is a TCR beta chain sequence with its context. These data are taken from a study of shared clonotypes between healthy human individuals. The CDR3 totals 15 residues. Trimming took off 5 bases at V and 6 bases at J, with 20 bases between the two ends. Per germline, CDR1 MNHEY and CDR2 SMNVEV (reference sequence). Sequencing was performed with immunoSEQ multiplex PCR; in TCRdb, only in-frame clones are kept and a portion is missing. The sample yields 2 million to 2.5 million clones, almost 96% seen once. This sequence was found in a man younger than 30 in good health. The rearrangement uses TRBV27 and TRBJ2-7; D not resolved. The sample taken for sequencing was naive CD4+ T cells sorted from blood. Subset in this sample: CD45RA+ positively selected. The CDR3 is CASSRAAMTLSEQYF. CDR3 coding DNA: TGTGCCAGCAGTCGGGCCGCAATGACCTTGAGCGAGCAGTACTTC.